Described below is a single T cell receptor (beta chain) sequence and its context. Antigen: not known. This entry comes from a study of brain T cells in children with intractable seizures. Study findings and constraints: Pre-surgery blood may have been undersampled, hiding some clones. Only CDR3 sequence similarity suggested viral specificity, without known HCMV serostatus. Known viral epitope-specific CDR3s closely matched each case's top public brain CDR3.

The sequenced cases were selected for having the highest brain T cell transcript signatures. At least one anti-epileptic drug was given before surgery. Sequencing used immunoSEQ multiplex PCR; TCRdb keeps in-frame clones, though not all of them. The data hold over 1,500 clones, with about 78% observed a single time. Germline V gives CDR1 SGDLS, CDR2 YYNGEE. V shed 4 bases, J shed 2 bases, and the junction held 8 bases outside the gene matches. The CDR3 is made up of 15 amino acids. The V and J genes are TRBV9 and TRBJ2-5, with TRBD2 matching 7 bases. Sequences were derived from resected brain tissue, sampled at surgery. This sequence originates from a girl aged 2 to 9 with tuberous sclerosis and intractable seizures. CDR3 nucleotides: TGTGCCAGCAGCAACCGGGACTACAGACAAGAGACCCAGTACTTC. It is translated as CASSNRDYRQETQYF.